A selection of T cell receptor beta chains follows, all from one sample in a study of shared T cell receptors in the human thymus. Assay: immunoSEQ multiplex PCR; the TCRdb copy retains only in-frame clones and omits some. The sample has 500,000 to 850,000 clones, 80% to 90% seen once. These data also formed part of another study, on human thymus T cells.

Sequenced material: thymocytes. The receptors stem from a boy less than two years old with a congenital heart defect. CDR3s include the opening cysteine and the closing phenylalanine or tryptophan. The order of the fields is D gene, clone size, J gene, V gene, CDR3 DNA, CDR3 protein. D genes are given only for firm matches. The listing skips clone size in some rows; elsewhere it reads once, few, many or a size class.

NA,once,TRBJ1-2,TRBV7-8,TGTGCCAGCAGCCCCTGGGAGGACTACGGCTACACCTTC,CASSPWEDYGYTF
NA,NA,TRBJ1-5,TRBV5-6,TGTGCCAGCAGCTTGGGCGGGGCGGATATCTGGGGCAATCAGCCCCAGCATTTT,CASSLGGADIWGNQPQHF
NA,NA,TRBJ1-1,TRBV30,TGTGCCTGGAGTGTCGGACACCGAGCAACGAAGGACACTGAAGCTTTCTTT,CAWSVGHRATKDTEAFF
NA,few,TRBJ2-1,TRBV18,TGTGCCAGCTCACTGAGTGGTGAGCAGTTCTTC,CASSLSGEQFF
NA,once,TRBJ2-7,TRBV30,TGTGCCTGGAGCGCCGGGTGGATGTTTAGGTACAAGCAGTACTTC,CAWSAGWMFRYKQYF
TRBD1,NA,TRBJ1-4,TRBV5-1,TGCGCCAGCAGCTACAGGGGGGCCTCAACTAATGAAAAACTGTTTTTT,CASSYRGASTNEKLFF
NA,NA,TRBJ2-1,TRBV15,TGTGCCACCAGCAGAGAGAAGGGGATAGAGCACAATGAGCAGTTCTTC,CATSREKGIEHNEQFF
NA,NA,TRBJ2-1,TRBV7-9,TGTGCCAGCAGCTTAGATAGACAGGAAACCTACAATGAGCAGTTCTTC,CASSLDRQETYNEQFF
TRBD2,NA,TRBJ2-3,TRBV5-4,TGTGCCAGCAGCACCACCCTAGCGGGAGGGCCACTTTCTCCAGATACGCAGTATTTT,CASSTTLAGGPLSPDTQYF
TRBD2,NA,TRBJ2-7,TRBV4-1,TGCGCCAGCAGCCTAAGTAGCGGGAGTAGCTCCTACGAGCAGTACTTC,CASSLSSGSSSYEQYF
NA,NA,TRBJ2-6,TRBV6-5,TGTGCCAGCAGCGGGGTTGGGGCCAACGTCCTGACTTTC,CASSGVGANVLTF
TRBD1,once,TRBJ2-3,TRBV15,TGTGCCACCAGCAGGCTAACCGGGACAGGGGCAGATACGCAGTATTTT,CATSRLTGTGADTQYF
TRBD1,once,TRBJ1-1,TRBV6-5,TGTGCCAGCAGTTACATGTCAGGGGGCTTTAGCACTGAAGCTTTCTTT,CASSYMSGGFSTEAFF
NA,NA,TRBJ2-3,TRBV14,TGTGCCAGCAGGTCGGGCGGGGCGGTAGATACGCAGTATTTT,CASRSGGAVDTQYF
TRBD1,NA,TRBJ2-1,TRBV6-5,TGTGCCAGCAGTCCCGGGACAGTGAGCGACAATGAGCAGTTCTTC,CASSPGTVSDNEQFF
NA,NA,TRBJ1-2,TRBV7-9,TGTGCCAGCAGCTCAGGAGGGATTGGGGCTAACTATGGCTACACCTTC,CASSSGGIGANYGYTF
TRBD1,NA,TRBJ2-1,TRBV7-2,TGTGCCAGCAGCTTAGTGAAGACAGGGAACAATGAGCAGTTCTTC,CASSLVKTGNNEQFF
TRBD1,NA,TRBJ2-2,TRBV7-9,TGTGCCAGCAGCTTAGCTCGACAGGGGTACACCGGGGAGCTGTTTTTT,CASSLARQGYTGELFF
NA,NA,TRBJ2-3,TRBV14,TGTGCCAGCAGCCATGGGACTCCCTTCGTTACGCAGTATTTT,CASSHGTPFVTQYF
TRBD1,NA,TRBJ2-5,TRBV2,TGTGCCAGCAGTTTCGGACAGGGAAGAGAGACCCAGTACTTC,CASSFGQGRETQYF
TRBD2,NA,TRBJ2-7,TRBV7-3,TGTGCCAGCAGCCGCGGGCCGACTAGCGGGGGGCGGGAGCAGTACTTC,CASSRGPTSGGREQYF
NA,NA,TRBJ1-1,TRBV27,TGTGCCAGCAGTTTAACCCCCCGACAGGAGCTCATGAACACTGAAGCTTTCTTT,CASSLTPRQELMNTEAFF
NA,once,TRBJ2-1,TRBV28,TGTGCCAGCAGTCTCCCGGGGGGCCCTGTGAATGAGCAGTTCTTC,CASSLPGGPVNEQFF
TRBD1,NA,TRBJ2-7,TRBV5-6,TGTGCCAGCAGCTTGTATGGGACAGAAAGCTACGAGCAGTACTTC,CASSLYGTESYEQYF
NA,NA,TRBJ2-3,TRBV5-6,TGTGCCAGCAGCAACCGGGACACAAGCACAGATACGCAGTATTTT,CASSNRDTSTDTQYF
TRBD1,NA,TRBJ2-7,TRBV6-4,TGTGCCAGCAGTGAAGGGACAGGGGCCCCCTACGAGCAGTACTTC,CASSEGTGAPYEQYF
TRBD1,NA,TRBJ1-3,TRBV15,TGTGCCACCAGCGGATCCGGGACAGGGGGAAACACCATATATTTT,CATSGSGTGGNTIYF
TRBD1,once,TRBJ2-5,TRBV28,TGTGCCAGCGGAACAGGGGTTCTAGAGACCCAGTACTTC,CASGTGVLETQYF
NA,NA,TRBJ1-4,TRBV6-4,TGTGCCAGCAGTGAAAAGGAGTGGGGGGGAATCGGTGAAAAACTGTTTTTT,CASSEKEWGGIGEKLFF
NA,NA,TRBJ2-2,TRBV5-4,TGTGCCAGCAGCTTGGACGCCAGGGGGAACACCGGGGAGCTGTTTTTT,CASSLDARGNTGELFF
NA,NA,TRBJ1-2,TRBV7-9,TGTGCCAGCAGCTTGGATAAGGTAGCAGCTAACTATGGCTACACCTTC,CASSLDKVAANYGYTF
TRBD1,NA,TRBJ2-7,TRBV7-9,TGTGCCAGCAGCCCTTGGGGACAGGAGAATTACGAGCAGTACTTC,CASSPWGQENYEQYF
TRBD2,NA,TRBJ2-3,TRBV5-6,TGTGCCAGCAGCAAGGGGACTAGCGGGAGGGTTGGAGATACGCAGTATTTT,CASSKGTSGRVGDTQYF
NA,NA,TRBJ1-1,TRBV13,TGTGCCAGCAGCTTGGGTGAGACCGCCCGGAGAGCTTTCTTT,CASSLGETARRAFF
NA,NA,TRBJ2-4,TRBV5-6,TGTGCCAGCAGCTTGGAGGGAGGCGCTCAAGGAAACCCCAAAAACATTCAGTACTTC,CASSLEGGAQGNPKNIQYF
NA,once,TRBJ2-7,TRBV27,TGTGCCAGCAGTTTTAGGGGGGGGAGTTACGAGCAGTACTTC,CASSFRGGSYEQYF
NA,NA,TRBJ1-4,TRBV15,TGTGCCACCAGCAGGAGGGCCCGGGGATCAACTAATGAAAAACTGTTTTTT,CATSRRARGSTNEKLFF
NA,NA,TRBJ1-2,TRBV4-3,TGCGCCAGCAGCCAAGTGAGCAGCGAGAACTATGGCTACACCTTC,CASSQVSSENYGYTF
NA,NA,TRBJ1-1,TRBV27,TGTGCCAGCAGAGGAAGACGGGGGGACGGCCTCACTGAAGCTTTCTTT,CASRGRRGDGLTEAFF
TRBD1,NA,TRBJ1-1,TRBV5-1,TGCGCCAGCAGCTCCAGGACAGGGACCACTGAAGCTTTCTTT,CASSSRTGTTEAFF
NA,few,TRBJ2-1,TRBV28,TGTGCCAGCAGTTTATCGGGGGTGAGCGGAGGAGTTGATGAGCAGTTCTTC,CASSLSGVSGGVDEQFF
NA,NA,TRBJ2-2,TRBV27,TGTGCCAGCAGTTTGAGTGGGAGGAAAAATAAGTCCGGGGAGCTGTTTTTT,CASSLSGRKNKSGELFF
TRBD1,NA,TRBJ1-1,TRBV28,TGTGCCAGCAGGGGACAGGGGGAGAACACTGAAGCTTTCTTT,CASRGQGENTEAFF
TRBD1,NA,TRBJ1-1,TRBV29-1,TGCAGCGTTGAATTTAGGGCTCAAGCAGGGGGAGCTTTCTTT,CSVEFRAQAGGAFF
NA,NA,TRBJ1-5,TRBV30,TGTGCCTGGAGTGGAAGCCAAAATCAGCCCCAGCATTTT,CAWSGSQNQPQHF
NA,NA,TRBJ2-7,TRBV6-6,TGTGCCAGCAGTTACTCCATTCTTGAGGAGTGTCAGCAGTACTTC,CASSYSILEECQQYF
NA,NA,TRBJ2-4,TRBV4-1,TGCGCCAGCAGCCAAGATGACAGTCTAGCCAAAAACATTCAGTACTTC,CASSQDDSLAKNIQYF
TRBD1,few,TRBJ1-1,TRBV19,TGTGCCAGTAGTATCGGACAGGTTCGGAGCACTGAAGCTTTCTTT,CASSIGQVRSTEAFF
NA,NA,TRBJ1-5,TRBV19,TGTGCCACCGAAAAACCCGGGACAAATCAGCCCCAGCATTTT,CATEKPGTNQPQHF
TRBD1,NA,TRBJ1-4,TRBV6-6,TGTGCCAGCAGTTACTTCGACAGGGGCAAGGAAAAACTGTTTTTT,CASSYFDRGKEKLFF
NA,NA,TRBJ1-1,TRBV7-9,TGTGCCAGCAGCTCTCCGGGACACCTGAACACTGAAGCTTTCTTT,CASSSPGHLNTEAFF
NA,NA,TRBJ2-2,TRBV7-9,TGTGCCAGCAGCTTAGCGGACACCCAGAACACCGGGGAGCTGTTTTTT,CASSLADTQNTGELFF
TRBD2,NA,TRBJ2-5,TRBV6-6,TGTGCCAGCAGTTACCGGGGACTAGCGGGAGGGGAGACCCAGTACTTC,CASSYRGLAGGETQYF
NA,NA,TRBJ2-3,TRBV2,TGTGCCAGCAGTGACCAGACAGATACGCAGTATTTT,CASSDQTDTQYF
TRBD2,NA,TRBJ2-7,TRBV19,TGTGCCAGTAGTATAGAGAGGGGCCCCGGCTTTGCGGGAGTAAAGTACTTC,CASSIERGPGFAGVKYF
NA,once,TRBJ1-5,TRBV4-3,TGCGCCAGCAGCCAGGTGTGGGGAGGCAATCAGCCCCAGCATTTT,CASSQVWGGNQPQHF
TRBD1,NA,TRBJ1-1,TRBV5-1,TGCGCCAGCAGCCCCCGAGGGACAGGGGTTAAGAACACTGAAGCTTTCTTT,CASSPRGTGVKNTEAFF